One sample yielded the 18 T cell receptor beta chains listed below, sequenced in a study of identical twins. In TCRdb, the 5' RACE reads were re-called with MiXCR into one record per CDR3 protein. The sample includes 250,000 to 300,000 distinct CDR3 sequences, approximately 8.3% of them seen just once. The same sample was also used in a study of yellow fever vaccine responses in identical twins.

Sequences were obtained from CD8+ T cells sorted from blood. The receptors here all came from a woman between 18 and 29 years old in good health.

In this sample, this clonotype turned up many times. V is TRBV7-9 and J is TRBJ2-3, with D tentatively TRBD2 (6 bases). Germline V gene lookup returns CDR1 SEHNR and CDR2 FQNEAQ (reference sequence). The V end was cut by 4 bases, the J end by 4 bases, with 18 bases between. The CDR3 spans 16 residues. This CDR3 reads CASSSSGDLMSDTQYF. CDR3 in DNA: TGTGCCAGCAGCTCCTCCGGGGACTTAATGTCAGATACGCAGTATTTT.

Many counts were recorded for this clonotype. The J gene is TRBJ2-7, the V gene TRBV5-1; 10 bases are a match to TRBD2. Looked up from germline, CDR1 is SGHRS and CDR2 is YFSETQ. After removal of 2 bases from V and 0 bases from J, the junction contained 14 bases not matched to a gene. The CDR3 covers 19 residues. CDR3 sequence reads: CASSFPENRTSGSSYEQYF. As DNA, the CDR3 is TGCGCCAGCAGCTTCCCGGAGAATCGGACTAGCGGAAGCTCCTACGAGCAGTACTTC.

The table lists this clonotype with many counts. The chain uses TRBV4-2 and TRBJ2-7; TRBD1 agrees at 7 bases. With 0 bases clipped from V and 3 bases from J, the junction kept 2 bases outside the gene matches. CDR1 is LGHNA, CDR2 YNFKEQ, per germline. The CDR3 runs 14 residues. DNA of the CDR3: TGTGCCAGCAGCCAAGAGACAGGGCGCTACGAGCAGTACTTC. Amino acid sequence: CASSQETGRYEQYF.

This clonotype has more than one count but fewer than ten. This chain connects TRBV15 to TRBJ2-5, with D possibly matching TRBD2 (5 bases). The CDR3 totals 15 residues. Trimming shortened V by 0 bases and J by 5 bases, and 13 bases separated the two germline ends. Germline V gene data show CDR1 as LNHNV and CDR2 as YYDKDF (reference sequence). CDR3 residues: CATSRDVLTGETQYF. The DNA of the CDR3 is TGTGCCACCAGCAGAGATGTGCTGACGGGGGAGACCCAGTACTTC.

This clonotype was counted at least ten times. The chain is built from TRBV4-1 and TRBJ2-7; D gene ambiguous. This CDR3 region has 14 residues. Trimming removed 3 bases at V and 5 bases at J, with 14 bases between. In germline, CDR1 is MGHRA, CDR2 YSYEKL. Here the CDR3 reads CASSHGPGRDEQYF. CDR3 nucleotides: TGCGCCAGCAGCCATGGACCCGGTCGAGACGAGCAGTACTTC.

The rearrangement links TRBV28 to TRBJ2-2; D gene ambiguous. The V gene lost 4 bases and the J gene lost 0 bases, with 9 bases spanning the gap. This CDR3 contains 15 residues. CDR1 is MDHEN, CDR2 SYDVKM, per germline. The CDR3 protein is CASSSDKTNTGELFF. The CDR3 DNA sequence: TGTGCCAGCAGTTCCGATAAAACGAACACCGGGGAGCTGTTTTTT.

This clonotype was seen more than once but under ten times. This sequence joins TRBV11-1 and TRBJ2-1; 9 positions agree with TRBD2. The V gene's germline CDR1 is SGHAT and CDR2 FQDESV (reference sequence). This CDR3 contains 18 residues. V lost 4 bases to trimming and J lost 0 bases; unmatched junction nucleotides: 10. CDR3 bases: TGTGCCAGCAGCTCCACCATGCTTAGCGGGAGCTCCTACAATGAGCAGTTCTTC. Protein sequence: CASSSTMLSGSSYNEQFF. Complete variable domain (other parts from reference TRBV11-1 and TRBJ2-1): EAEVAQSPRYKITEKSQAVAFWCDPISGHATLYWYRQILGQGPELLVQFQDESVVDDSQLPKDRFSAERLKGVDSTLKIQPAELGDSAMYLCASSSTMLSGSSYNEQFFGPGTRLTVL.

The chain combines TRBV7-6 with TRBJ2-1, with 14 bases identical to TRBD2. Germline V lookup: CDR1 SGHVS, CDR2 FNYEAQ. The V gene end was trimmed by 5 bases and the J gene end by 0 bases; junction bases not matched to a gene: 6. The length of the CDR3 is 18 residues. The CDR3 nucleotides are TGTGCCAGCAGCCTACAGACTAGCGGGAGGGGCTCCTACAATGAGCAGTTCTTC. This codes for CASSLQTSGRGSYNEQFF. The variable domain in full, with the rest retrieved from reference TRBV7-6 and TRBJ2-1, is GAGVSQSPRYKVTKRGQDVALRCDPISGHVSLYWYRQALGQGPEFLTYFNYEAQQDKSGLPNDRFSAERPEGSISTLTIQRTEQRDSAMYRCASSLQTSGRGSYNEQFFGPGTRLTVL.

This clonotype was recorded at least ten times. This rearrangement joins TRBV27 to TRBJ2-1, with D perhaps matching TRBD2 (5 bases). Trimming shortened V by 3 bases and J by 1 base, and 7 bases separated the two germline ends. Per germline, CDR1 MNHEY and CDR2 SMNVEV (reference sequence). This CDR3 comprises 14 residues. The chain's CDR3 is CASSLPGSYNEQFF. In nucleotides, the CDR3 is TGTGCCAGCAGTTTGCCGGGGTCCTACAATGAGCAGTTCTTC.

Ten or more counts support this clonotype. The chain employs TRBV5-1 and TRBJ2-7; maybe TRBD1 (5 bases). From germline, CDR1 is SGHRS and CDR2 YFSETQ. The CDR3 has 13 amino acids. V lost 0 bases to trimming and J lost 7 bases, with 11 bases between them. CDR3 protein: CASSLESGREQYF. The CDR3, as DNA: TGCGCCAGCAGCTTGGAATCAGGGCGGGAGCAGTACTTC.

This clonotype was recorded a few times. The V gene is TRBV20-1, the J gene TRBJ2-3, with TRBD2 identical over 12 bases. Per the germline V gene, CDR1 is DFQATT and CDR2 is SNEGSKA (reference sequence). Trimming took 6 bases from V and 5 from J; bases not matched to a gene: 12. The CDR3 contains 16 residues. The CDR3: CSAPTAGTSGRDTQYF. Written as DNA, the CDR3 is TGCAGTGCCCCCACCGCCGGGACTAGCGGGCGAGATACGCAGTATTTT.

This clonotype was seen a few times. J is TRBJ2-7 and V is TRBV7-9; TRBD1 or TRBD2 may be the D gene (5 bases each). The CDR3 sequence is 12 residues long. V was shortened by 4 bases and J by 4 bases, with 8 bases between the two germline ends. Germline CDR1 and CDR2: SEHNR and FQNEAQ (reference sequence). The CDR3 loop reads CASSWGPYEQYF. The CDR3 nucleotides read TGTGCCAGCAGCTGGGGACCTTACGAGCAGTACTTC.

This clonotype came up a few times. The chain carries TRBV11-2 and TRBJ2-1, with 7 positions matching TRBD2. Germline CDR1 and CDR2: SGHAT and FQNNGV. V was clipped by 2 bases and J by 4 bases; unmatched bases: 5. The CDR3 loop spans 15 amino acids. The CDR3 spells CASSLKAGLYNEQFF. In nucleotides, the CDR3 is TGTGCCAGCAGCTTAAAAGCGGGGTTATACAATGAGCAGTTCTTC.

DNA for the CDR3: TGCGCCAGCAGCCCCTCAAGACAGGGTGGAACTAATGAAAAACTGTTTTTT. Translation: CASSPSRQGGTNEKLFF. V gene TRBV5-1 combines with J gene TRBJ1-4; 7 bases are a match to TRBD1. The CDR3 spans 17 residues. From germline, CDR1 is SGHRS and CDR2 YFSETQ. Trimming at V came to 4 bases and at J to 1 base, leaving 10 bases not matched to a gene.

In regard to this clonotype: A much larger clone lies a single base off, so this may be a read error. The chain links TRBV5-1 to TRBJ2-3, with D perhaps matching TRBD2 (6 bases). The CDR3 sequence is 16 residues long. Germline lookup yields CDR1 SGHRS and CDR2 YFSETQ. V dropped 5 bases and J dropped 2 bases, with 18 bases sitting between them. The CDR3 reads CASRLGTGGFTDTQYF. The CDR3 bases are TGCGCCAGCAGGCTTGGGACCGGGGGATTCACAGATACGCAGTATTTT.

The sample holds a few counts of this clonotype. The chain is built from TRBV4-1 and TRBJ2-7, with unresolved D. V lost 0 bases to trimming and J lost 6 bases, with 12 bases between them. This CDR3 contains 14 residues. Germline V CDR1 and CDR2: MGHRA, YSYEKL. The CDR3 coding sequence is TGCGCCAGCAGCCAAGATCACGGGCGACGCGAGCAGTACTTC. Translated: CASSQDHGRREQYF.

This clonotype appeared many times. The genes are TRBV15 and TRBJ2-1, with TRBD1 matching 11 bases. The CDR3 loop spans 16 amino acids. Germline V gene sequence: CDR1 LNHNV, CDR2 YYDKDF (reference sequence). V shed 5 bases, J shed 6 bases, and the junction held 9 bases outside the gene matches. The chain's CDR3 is CATSGSRDRGFNEQFF. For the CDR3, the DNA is TGTGCCACCAGCGGGTCTCGGGACAGGGGGTTCAATGAGCAGTTCTTC. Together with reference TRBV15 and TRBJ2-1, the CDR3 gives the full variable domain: DAMVIQNPRYQVTQFGKPVTLSCSQTLNHNVMYWYQQKSSQAPKLLFHYYDKDFNNEADTPDNFQSRRPNTSFCFLDIRSPGLGDTAMYLCATSGSRDRGFNEQFFGPGTRLTVL.

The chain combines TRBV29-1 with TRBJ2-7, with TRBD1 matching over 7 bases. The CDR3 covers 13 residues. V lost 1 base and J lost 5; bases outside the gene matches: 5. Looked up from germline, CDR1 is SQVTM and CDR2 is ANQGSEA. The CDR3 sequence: CSVEAGQSDEQYF. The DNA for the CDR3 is TGCAGCGTTGAAGCGGGACAGTCTGACGAGCAGTACTTC.